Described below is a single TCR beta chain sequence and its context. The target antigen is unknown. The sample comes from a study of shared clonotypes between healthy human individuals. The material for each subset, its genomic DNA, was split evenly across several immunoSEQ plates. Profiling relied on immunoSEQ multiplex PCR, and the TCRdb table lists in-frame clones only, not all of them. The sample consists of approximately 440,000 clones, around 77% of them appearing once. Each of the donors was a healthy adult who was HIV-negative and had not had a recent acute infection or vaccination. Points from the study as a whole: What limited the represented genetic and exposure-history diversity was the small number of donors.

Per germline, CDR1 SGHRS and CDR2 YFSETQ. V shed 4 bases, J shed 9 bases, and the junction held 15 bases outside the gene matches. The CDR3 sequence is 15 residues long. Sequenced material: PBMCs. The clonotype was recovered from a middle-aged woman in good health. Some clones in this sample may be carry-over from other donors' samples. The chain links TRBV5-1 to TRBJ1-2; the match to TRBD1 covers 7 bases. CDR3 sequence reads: CASSTTGLRSHSYTF. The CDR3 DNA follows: TGCGCCAGCAGCACGACAGGGTTGAGGAGCCATAGCTACACCTTC.